The rows below give T cell receptor beta chains drawn from one sample of a study of beta chain features in type 1 diabetes. Clones were sequenced by immunoSEQ multiplex PCR, and TCRdb holds only the in-frame ones, with some missing. The table records a few hundred thousand clones, 8.5% to 10% of them present only once. The sequenced sample consisted of central memory CD4+ T cells from blood. The source is a man aged 25 to 45 with type 1 diabetes. Each CDR3 is given with its conserved first and last residue. A D gene is named only where the DNA matches it firmly. Clone size is stated in some rows and not others, as once, few, many or a class when expanded.

abundance: few
d_gene: TRBD1
j_gene: TRBJ2-7
v_gene: TRBV7-9
CDR3nt: TGTGCCAGCAGCCGGGACAGGGGCTACGAGCAGTACTTC
CDR3aa: CASSRDRGYEQYF

abundance: few
d_gene: -
j_gene: TRBJ2-1
v_gene: TRBV15
CDR3nt: TGTGCCACCAGCATCCAGAATCACAATGAGCAGTTCTTC
CDR3aa: CATSIQNHNEQFF

abundance: few
d_gene: -
j_gene: TRBJ1-1
v_gene: TRBV4-2
CDR3nt: TGTGCCAGCAGCCAACAAGGGTCAGGGAATGCTTACGGCACTGAAGCTTTCTTT
CDR3aa: CASSQQGSGNAYGTEAFF

abundance: few
d_gene: -
j_gene: TRBJ1-2
v_gene: TRBV11-2
CDR3nt: TGTGCCAGCAGCTTAAGTCTCGGAAACTATGGCTACACCTTC
CDR3aa: CASSLSLGNYGYTF

abundance: few
d_gene: -
j_gene: TRBJ2-2
v_gene: TRBV6-5
CDR3nt: TGTGCCAGCAGGGGGACGGGGAACACCGGGGAGCTGTTTTTT
CDR3aa: CASRGTGNTGELFF

abundance: -
d_gene: -
j_gene: TRBJ2-5
v_gene: TRBV9
CDR3nt: TGTGCCAGCGGCGTAGGAAGAGGGGGAGAGACCCAGTACTTC
CDR3aa: CASGVGRGGETQYF

abundance: -
d_gene: TRBD1
j_gene: TRBJ2-7
v_gene: TRBV7-3
CDR3nt: TGTGCCAGCAGCATTGACAGGGGGCTACCCTACGAGCAGTACTTC
CDR3aa: CASSIDRGLPYEQYF

abundance: -
d_gene: -
j_gene: TRBJ2-1
v_gene: TRBV28
CDR3nt: TGTGCCAGCAGTTCACAGGGAAATGAGCAGTTCTTC
CDR3aa: CASSSQGNEQFF

abundance: many
d_gene: -
j_gene: TRBJ1-2
v_gene: TRBV7-9
CDR3nt: TGTGCCAGCAGCCCACCGGGGGGAAACTATGGCTACACCTTC
CDR3aa: CASSPPGGNYGYTF

abundance: -
d_gene: -
j_gene: TRBJ2-5
v_gene: TRBV7-2
CDR3nt: TGTGCCAGCAGCGAGCCCCAAGAGACCCAGTACTTC
CDR3aa: CASSEPQETQYF

abundance: few
d_gene: -
j_gene: TRBJ1-1
v_gene: TRBV9
CDR3nt: TGTGCCAGCAGCGTAGGGTCCTTGCGGGCCGCAAACACTGAAGCTTTCTTT
CDR3aa: CASSVGSLRAANTEAFF

abundance: few
d_gene: -
j_gene: TRBJ2-2
v_gene: TRBV29-1
CDR3nt: TGCAGCGTTGAACAGGGCCACCGGGAGCTGTTTTTT
CDR3aa: CSVEQGHRELFF

abundance: many
d_gene: -
j_gene: TRBJ2-3
v_gene: TRBV19
CDR3nt: TGTGCCAGTAGCTTTGGACTGAGGACAGATACGCAGTATTTT
CDR3aa: CASSFGLRTDTQYF

abundance: -
d_gene: -
j_gene: TRBJ1-1
v_gene: TRBV11-2
CDR3nt: TGTGCCAGCAGCCCCCTTAGGACACGGGGCACTGAAGCTTTCTTT
CDR3aa: CASSPLRTRGTEAFF

abundance: -
d_gene: TRBD1
j_gene: TRBJ1-1
v_gene: TRBV2
CDR3nt: TGTGCCAGCAGTGAAGGGGACAGGGCTGAAGCTTTCTTT
CDR3aa: CASSEGDRAEAFF

abundance: -
d_gene: -
j_gene: TRBJ2-4
v_gene: TRBV5-4
CDR3nt: TGTGCCAGCAGCCAAGGGGGAGGTAACATTCAGTACTTC
CDR3aa: CASSQGGGNIQYF

abundance: -
d_gene: -
j_gene: TRBJ1-1
v_gene: TRBV7-2
CDR3nt: TGTGCCAGCAGCCCACGCTCTGGGGGGTGGGCTGAAGCTTTCTTT
CDR3aa: CASSPRSGGWAEAFF